This is a list of T cell receptor beta chains from one sample in a study of cytomegalovirus exposure and HLA in healthy donors. Here immunoSEQ multiplex PCR was the method, and the copy in TCRdb shows in-frame clones only, minus some. Counted here are about 160,000 clones, 60% to 85% occurring once; the ten biggest clones make up about 4%. Sequenced material: PBMCs. These receptors were collected from a man aged 25-45 years in good health and CMV-seropositive. Each CDR3 is given with its conserved first and last residue. Each record gives: D gene, J gene, clone size, V gene, CDR3 protein, CDR3 DNA. D genes are given only for firm matches. Size tells how often a clone was seen (once, few, many) or the class of an expanded clone, and some rows leave it out.

- | TRBJ2-7 | - | TRBV30 | CAWSVDRAYEQYF | TGTGCCTGGAGTGTAGATAGAGCTTACGAGCAGTACTTC
TRBD1 | TRBJ1-5 | few | TRBV30 | CAWSVGTASNQPQHF | TGTGCCTGGAGTGTAGGGACAGCTAGTAATCAGCCCCAGCATTTT
- | TRBJ2-7 | - | TRBV5-1 | CASSPDRSLYYEQYF | TGCGCCAGCAGCCCAGATAGGAGTCTATACTACGAGCAGTACTTC
- | TRBJ2-7 | - | TRBV4-1 | CASSQDPTGSYEQYF | TGCGCCAGCAGCCAAGATCCCACAGGCTCCTACGAGCAGTACTTC
TRBD2 | TRBJ2-7 | once | TRBV11-2 | CASSRGGGGDYEQYF | TGTGCCAGCAGCCGCGGAGGCGGGGGGGACTACGAGCAGTACTTC
- | TRBJ2-2 | - | TRBV6-9 | CASIITGELFF | TGTGCCAGCATTATCACCGGGGAGCTGTTTTTT
- | TRBJ2-3 | - | TRBV6-5 | CASSADFSSTDTQYF | TGTGCCAGCTCGGCGGACTTTTCAAGCACAGATACGCAGTATTTT
TRBD1 | TRBJ2-2 | - | TRBV7-3 | CASSGMDRGYTGELFF | TGTGCCAGCAGCGGAATGGACAGGGGGTACACCGGGGAGCTGTTTTTT
TRBD1 | TRBJ1-4 | - | TRBV6-1 | CASSEIEGATNEKLFF | TGTGCCAGCAGCGAAATCGAGGGGGCCACTAATGAAAAACTGTTTTTT
- | TRBJ2-3 | - | TRBV7-6 | CASSARDNTDTQYF | TGTGCCAGCAGCGCCCGGGACAACACAGATACGCAGTATTTT
- | TRBJ2-7 | - | TRBV27 | CASSATGYEQYF | TGTGCCAGCAGTGCGACAGGTTACGAGCAGTACTTC
- | TRBJ1-2 | - | TRBV19 | CAIISPYGYTF | TGTGCCATCATAAGCCCCTATGGCTACACCTTC
- | TRBJ2-2 | - | TRBV5-4 | CASSPKRQQDTGELFF | TGTGCCAGCAGCCCGAAAAGACAACAGGACACCGGGGAGCTGTTTTTT
- | TRBJ2-3 | - | TRBV6-1 | CASSEVLSTDTQYF | TGTGCCAGCAGTGAAGTACTTAGCACAGATACGCAGTATTTT
TRBD1 | TRBJ1-4 | - | TRBV28 | CASSLDRGLGKLFF | TGTGCCAGCAGTTTGGACAGGGGACTAGGAAAACTGTTTTTT
- | TRBJ2-3 | - | TRBV5-1 | CASSLWQGGTDTQYF | TGCGCCAGCAGCTTGTGGCAGGGTGGGACAGATACGCAGTATTTT
TRBD1 | TRBJ1-6 | - | TRBV30 | CAWSPWTGWNSPLHF | TGTGCCTGGAGTCCCTGGACAGGGTGGAATTCACCCCTCCACTTT